This T cell receptor beta chain was retrieved from a study of neoadjuvant anti-PD-1 for oral cavity cancer. There are a few counts of this clone. Here immunoSEQ multiplex PCR was the method, and the copy in TCRdb shows in-frame clones only, minus some. The sample contains some 15,000 clones, roughly 74% of which appear only once. No culture or expansion preceded analysis of these blood cells. CDR3 length: 14 amino acids. The germline V gene encodes CDR1 MNHEY and CDR2 SVGAGI. Trimming stripped 6 bases from V and 2 bases from J, with 14 bases between. The rearrangement uses TRBV6-5 and TRBJ2-7; D is uncertain. This clonotype was sampled from a person between 40 and 79 years old with oral cavity squamous cell carcinoma. The sample consisted of PBMCs, taken before nivolumab (anti-PD-1) treatment. CDR3 sequence: CASRMGNGPYEQYF. The CDR3 bases are TGTGCCAGCAGGATGGGGAACGGGCCCTACGAGCAGTACTTC.